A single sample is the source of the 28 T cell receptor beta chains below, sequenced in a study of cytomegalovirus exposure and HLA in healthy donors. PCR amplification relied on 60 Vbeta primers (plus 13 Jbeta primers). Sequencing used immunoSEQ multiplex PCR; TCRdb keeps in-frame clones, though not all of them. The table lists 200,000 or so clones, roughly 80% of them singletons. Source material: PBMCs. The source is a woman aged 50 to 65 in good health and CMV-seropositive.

The CDR3 spells CATRQGALEQYF. The CDR3 bases are TGTGCCACCCGACAGGGGGCTCTCGAGCAGTACTTC. The rearrangement uses TRBV10-3 and TRBJ2-7; TRBD1 agrees at 10 bases. This CDR3 region has 12 residues. Germline V CDR1 and CDR2: ENHRY, SYGVKD. The ends lost 10 bases at V and 6 bases at J; junction bases unmatched: 6.

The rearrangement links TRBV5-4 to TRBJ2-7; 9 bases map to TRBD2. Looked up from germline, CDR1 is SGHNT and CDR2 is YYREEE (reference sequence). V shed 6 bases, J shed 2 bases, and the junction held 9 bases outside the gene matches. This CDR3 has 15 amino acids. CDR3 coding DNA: TGTGCCAGCACCCGCGGCCCTAGCGGGACCTACGAGCAGTACTTC. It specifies CASTRGPSGTYEQYF.

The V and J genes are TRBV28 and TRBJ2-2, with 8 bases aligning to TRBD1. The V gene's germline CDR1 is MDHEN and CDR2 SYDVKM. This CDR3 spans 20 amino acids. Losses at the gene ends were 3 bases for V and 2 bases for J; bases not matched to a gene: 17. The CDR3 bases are TGTGCCAGCAGTTTGAGGGACAGGCCGAGGGAAACCTTTAACACCGGGGAGCTGTTTTTT. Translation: CASSLRDRPRETFNTGELFF.

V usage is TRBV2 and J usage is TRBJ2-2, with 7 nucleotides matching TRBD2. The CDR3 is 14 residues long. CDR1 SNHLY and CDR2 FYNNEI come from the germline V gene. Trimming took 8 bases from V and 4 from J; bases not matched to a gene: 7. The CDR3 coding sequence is TGTGCCAGCGGAGGTGGGGGGGGCACCGGGGAGCTGTTTTTT. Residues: CASGGGGGTGELFF. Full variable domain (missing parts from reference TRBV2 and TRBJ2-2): EPEVTQTPSHQVTQMGQEVILRCVPISNHLYFYWYRQILGQKVEFLVSFYNNEISEKSEIFDDQFSVERPDGSNFTLKIRSTKLEDSAMYFCASGGGGGTGELFFGEGSRLTVL.

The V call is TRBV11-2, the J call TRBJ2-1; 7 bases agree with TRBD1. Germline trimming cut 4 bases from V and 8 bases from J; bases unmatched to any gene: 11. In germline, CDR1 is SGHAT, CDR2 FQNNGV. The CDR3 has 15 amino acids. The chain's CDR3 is CASSSEGAAHDEQFF. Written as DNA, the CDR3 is TGTGCCAGCAGCTCCGAGGGGGCGGCCCATGATGAGCAGTTCTTC.

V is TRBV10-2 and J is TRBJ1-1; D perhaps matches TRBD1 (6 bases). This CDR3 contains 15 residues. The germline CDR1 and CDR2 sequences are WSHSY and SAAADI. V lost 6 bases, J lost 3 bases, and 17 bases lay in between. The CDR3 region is CASSFRGREDTEAFF. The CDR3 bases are TGCGCCAGCAGCTTCAGGGGCCGGGAGGACACTGAAGCTTTCTTT.

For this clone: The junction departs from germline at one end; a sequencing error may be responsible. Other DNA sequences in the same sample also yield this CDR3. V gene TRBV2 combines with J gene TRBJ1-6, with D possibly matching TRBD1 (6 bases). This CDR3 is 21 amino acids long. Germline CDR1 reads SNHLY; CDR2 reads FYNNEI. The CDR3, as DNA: TGTGCCAGCAGTGAACCAGTGGGGATTCAGGGGCGATTCTCCTATAATTCACCTCTCCACTTT. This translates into CASSEPVGIQGRFSYNSPLHF.

CDR3 sequence reads: CASSLDGGGVPRTQYF. Here the CDR3 DNA reads TGTGCCAGCAGCTTGGACGGAGGTGGGGTCCCGAGGACCCAGTACTTC. The chain couples TRBV5-8 to TRBJ2-5, with D possibly TRBD2 on 5 matching bases. CDR3 length equals 16 residues. Looked up from germline, CDR1 is SGHTS and CDR2 is YDEGEE. Trimming stripped 0 bases from V and 7 bases from J, with 19 bases between.

CDR3 residues: CAISGNSGSTDTQYF. In DNA form, the CDR3 reads TGTGCCATCAGTGGAAACAGCGGGAGCACAGATACGCAGTATTTT. The chain has TRBV10-3 and TRBJ2-3; D possibly corresponds to TRBD2 (6 bases). V was pared by 4 bases and J by 0 bases, with 11 bases between. The CDR3 sequence is 15 residues long. Germline V gene sequence: CDR1 ENHRY, CDR2 SYGVKD.

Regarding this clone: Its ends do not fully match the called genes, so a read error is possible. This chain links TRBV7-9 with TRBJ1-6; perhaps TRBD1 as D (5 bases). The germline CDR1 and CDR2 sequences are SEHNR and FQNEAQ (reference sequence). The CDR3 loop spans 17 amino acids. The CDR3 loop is CSSSPDTGDRANSPLHF. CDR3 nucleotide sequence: TGTTCCAGCAGCCCCGACACAGGCGACCGTGCGAATTCACCCCTCCACTTT. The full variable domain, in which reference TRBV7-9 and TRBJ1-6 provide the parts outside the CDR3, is DTGVSQNPRHKITKRGQNVTFRCDPISEHNRLYWYRQTLGQGPEFLTYFQNEAQLEKSRLLSDRFSAERPKGSFSTLEIQRTEQGDSAMYLCSSSPDTGDRANSPLHFGNGTRLTVT.

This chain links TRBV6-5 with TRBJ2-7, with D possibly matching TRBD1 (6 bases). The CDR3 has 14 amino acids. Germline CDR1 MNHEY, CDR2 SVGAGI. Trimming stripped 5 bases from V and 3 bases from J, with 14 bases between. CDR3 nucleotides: TGTGCCAGCAGTCAGCAGGGGAACTACTACGAGCAGTACTTC. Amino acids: CASSQQGNYYEQYF.

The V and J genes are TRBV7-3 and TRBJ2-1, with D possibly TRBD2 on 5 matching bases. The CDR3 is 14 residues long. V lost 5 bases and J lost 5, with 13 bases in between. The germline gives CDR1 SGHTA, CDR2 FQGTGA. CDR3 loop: CASSRRRGDNEQFF. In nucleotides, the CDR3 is TGTGCCAGCAGCCGCCGTCGGGGAGACAATGAGCAGTTCTTC.

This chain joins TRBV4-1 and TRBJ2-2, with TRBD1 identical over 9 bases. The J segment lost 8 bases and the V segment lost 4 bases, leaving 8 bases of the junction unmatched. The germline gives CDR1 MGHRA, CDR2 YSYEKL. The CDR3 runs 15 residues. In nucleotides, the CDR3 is TGCGCCAGCAGCCCCCTGGGACAGGGTAGGGGGGAGCTGTTTTTT. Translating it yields CASSPLGQGRGELFF.

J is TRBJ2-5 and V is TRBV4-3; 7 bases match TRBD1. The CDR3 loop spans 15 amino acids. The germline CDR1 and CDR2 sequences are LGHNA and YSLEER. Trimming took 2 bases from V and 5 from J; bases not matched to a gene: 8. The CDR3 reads CASSQLTGVQETQYF. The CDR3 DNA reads TGCGCCAGCAGCCAACTCACAGGGGTTCAGGAGACCCAGTACTTC.

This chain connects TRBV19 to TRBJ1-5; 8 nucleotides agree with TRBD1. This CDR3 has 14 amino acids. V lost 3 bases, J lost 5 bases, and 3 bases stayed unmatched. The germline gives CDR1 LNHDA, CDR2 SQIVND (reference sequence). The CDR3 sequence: CASSITGGDQPQHF. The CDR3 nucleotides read TGTGCCAGTAGTATCACAGGGGGAGATCAGCCCCAGCATTTT.

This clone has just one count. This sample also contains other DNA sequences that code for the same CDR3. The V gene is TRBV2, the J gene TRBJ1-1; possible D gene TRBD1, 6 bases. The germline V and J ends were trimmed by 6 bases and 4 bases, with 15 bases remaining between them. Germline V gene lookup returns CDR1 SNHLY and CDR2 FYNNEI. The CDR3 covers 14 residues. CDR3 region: CASRSQQGATEAFF. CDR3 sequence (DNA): TGTGCCAGCAGAAGTCAACAGGGAGCCACTGAAGCTTTCTTT. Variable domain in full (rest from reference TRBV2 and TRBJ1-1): EPEVTQTPSHQVTQMGQEVILRCVPISNHLYFYWYRQILGQKVEFLVSFYNNEISEKSEIFDDQFSVERPDGSNFTLKIRSTKLEDSAMYFCASRSQQGATEAFFGQGTRLTVV.

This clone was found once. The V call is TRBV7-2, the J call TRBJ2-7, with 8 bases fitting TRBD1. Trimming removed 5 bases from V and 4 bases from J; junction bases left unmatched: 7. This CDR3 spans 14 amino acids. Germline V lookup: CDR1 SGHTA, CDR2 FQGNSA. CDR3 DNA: TGTGCCAGCAGCCACAGGGGGATCGGGTACGAGCAGTACTTC. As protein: CASSHRGIGYEQYF.

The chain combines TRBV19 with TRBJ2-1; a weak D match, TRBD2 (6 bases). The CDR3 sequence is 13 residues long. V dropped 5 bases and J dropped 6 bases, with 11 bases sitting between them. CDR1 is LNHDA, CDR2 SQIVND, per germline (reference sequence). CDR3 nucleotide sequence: TGTGCCAGTAGTCTCGGGGGACCCAATGAGCAGTTCTTC. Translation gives CASSLGGPNEQFF.

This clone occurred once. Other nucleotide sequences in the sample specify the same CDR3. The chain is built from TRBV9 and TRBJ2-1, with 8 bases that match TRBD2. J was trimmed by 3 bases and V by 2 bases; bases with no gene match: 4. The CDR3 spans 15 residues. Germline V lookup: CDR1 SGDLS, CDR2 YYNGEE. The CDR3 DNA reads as TGTGCCAGCAGCGTTACTAGCGGCAGCTACAATGAGCAGTTCTTC. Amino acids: CASSVTSGSYNEQFF.

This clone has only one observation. The CDR3 here is CAWSVRVTEAFF. Written as DNA, the CDR3 is TGTGCCTGGAGTGTACGGGTAACTGAAGCTTTCTTT. The genes are TRBV30 and TRBJ1-1; D gene unclear. V lost 0 bases and J 5 bases, leaving 7 bases between the germline ends. There are 12 residues in the CDR3. Germline V gene lookup returns CDR1 GTSNPN and CDR2 SVGIG (reference sequence).

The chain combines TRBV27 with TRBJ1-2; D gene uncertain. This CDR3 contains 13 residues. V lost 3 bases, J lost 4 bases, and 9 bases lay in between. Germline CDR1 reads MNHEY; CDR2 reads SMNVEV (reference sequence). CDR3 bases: TGTGCCAGCAGTTTTGGCAGTTCCTATGGCTACACCTTC. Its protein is CASSFGSSYGYTF.

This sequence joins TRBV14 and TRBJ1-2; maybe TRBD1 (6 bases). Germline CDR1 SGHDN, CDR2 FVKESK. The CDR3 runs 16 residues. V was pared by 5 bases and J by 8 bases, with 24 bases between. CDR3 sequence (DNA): TGTGCCAGCAGCTACCTAGGTCAGGGGCCTGGAGGCGGCTACACCTTC. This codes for CASSYLGQGPGGGYTF.

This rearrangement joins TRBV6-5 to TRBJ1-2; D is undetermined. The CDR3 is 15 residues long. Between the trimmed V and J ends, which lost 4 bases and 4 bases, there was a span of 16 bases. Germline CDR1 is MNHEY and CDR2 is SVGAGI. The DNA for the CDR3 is TGTGCCAGCAGTTCCGCTGAGGCAGCCGTCTATGGCTACACCTTC. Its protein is CASSSAEAAVYGYTF.

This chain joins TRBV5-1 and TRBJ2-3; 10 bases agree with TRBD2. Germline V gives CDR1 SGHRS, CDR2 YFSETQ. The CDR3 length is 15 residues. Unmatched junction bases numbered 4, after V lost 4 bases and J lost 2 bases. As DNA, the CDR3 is TGCGCCAGCAGCCCCGGGACTAGCGTCACAGATACGCAGTATTTT. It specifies CASSPGTSVTDTQYF. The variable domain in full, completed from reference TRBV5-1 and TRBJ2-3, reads KAGVTQTPRYLIKTRGQQVTLSCSPISGHRSVSWYQQTPGQGLQFLFEYFSETQRNKGNFPGRFSGRQFSNSRSEMNVSTLELGDSALYLCASSPGTSVTDTQYFGPGTRLTVL.

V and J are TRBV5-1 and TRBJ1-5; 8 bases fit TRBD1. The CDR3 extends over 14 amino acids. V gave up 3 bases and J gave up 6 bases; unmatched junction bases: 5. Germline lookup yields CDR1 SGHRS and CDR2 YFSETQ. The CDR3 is CASSSAGGGQPQHF. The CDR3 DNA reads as TGCGCCAGCAGCTCCGCAGGGGGCGGTCAGCCCCAGCATTTT.

CDR3 amino acids: CASSPDRGANIQYF. The CDR3 DNA sequence: TGTGCCAGCTCACCGGACAGGGGAGCAAACATTCAGTACTTC. The chain has TRBV18 and TRBJ2-4; 9 bases are shared with TRBD1. This CDR3 is 14 amino acids long. The ends lost 3 bases at V and 6 bases at J; junction bases unmatched: 3. Germline CDR1 is KGHSH and CDR2 is LQKENI.

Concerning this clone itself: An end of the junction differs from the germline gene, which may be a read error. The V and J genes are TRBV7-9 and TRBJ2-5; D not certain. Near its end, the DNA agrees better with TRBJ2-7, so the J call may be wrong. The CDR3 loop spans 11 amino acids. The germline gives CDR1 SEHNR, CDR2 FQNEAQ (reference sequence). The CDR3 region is CSSSFEYEQYF. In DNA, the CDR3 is TGTTCCAGCAGCTTCGAGTACGAGCAGTACTTC.

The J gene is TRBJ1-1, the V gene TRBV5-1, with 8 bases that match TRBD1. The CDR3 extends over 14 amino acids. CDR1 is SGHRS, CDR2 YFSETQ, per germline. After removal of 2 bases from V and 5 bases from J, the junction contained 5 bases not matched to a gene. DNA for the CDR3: TGCGCCAGCAGCTTCCAGGGGGCAGAAACTGAAGCTTTCTTT. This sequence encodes CASSFQGAETEAFF.